What follows describes a single T cell receptor beta chain. What it binds is not known. At one of its ends the junction is not consistent with the germline gene, which may arise from a read error. In germline, CDR1 is MNHEY, CDR2 SVGAGI. This CDR3 is 14 amino acids long. The data derive from a study of OX40 agonist ivuxolimab in advanced cancers. Study context: Patients received ivuxolimab, an intravenous treatment, every 2 weeks at 0.01 to 10 mg/kg.

Libraries were prepared by immunoSEQ multiplex PCR; TCRdb keeps only in-frame clonotypes and omits some of them. The data show 95,000 to 110,000 clones, around 93% seen once. The study, taken as a whole, reports: No antigen was identified for the clonally expanded peripheral T cells.

The sequenced sample was CD4+ or CD8+ T cells sorted from blood, obtained in a trial of the OX40 agonist ivuxolimab. The chain has TRBV6-5 and TRBJ2-2; D may be TRBD2 (5 bases). The origin of this receptor is an adult with an advanced solid tumor such as melanoma, head and neck, liver or kidney cancer. The CDR3 nucleotides read TGTGCCGACCGGAAAGACGGGAACTCCGGGGAGCTGTTTTTT. Amino acids: CADRKDGNSGELFF.